Each of the 28 T cell receptor beta chains below was sequenced from the same sample in a study of blood T cells in healthy people across ages (dated by TCRdb to about 2015). Receptors were amplified or captured by 5' RACE. Sequencer: Illumina HiSeq 2500. A second PCR of about 6 to 11 cycles was run with a J-beta primer mix and a sample-barcoded 5' primer. TCRdb passed the public sequencing reads through fastp at Q25 and MiXCR, retaining productive beta sequences. Each CDR3 protein gets just one entry, which takes the most common genes and DNA from the rows behind it. This sample holds a few hundred thousand distinct CDR3 sequences; about 26% were observed only once. The ten largest clones represent about 3.9% of the sample. These same data were also listed under a study on T cells of mothers and their children.

The sample consisted of blood. The receptors come from a boy aged 2 to 9 in good health.

In the case of this clonotype: The conserved phenylalanine or tryptophan is not found at the CDR3 terminus, so this likely reflects a read error. The limits of the CDR3 on the DNA are not certain, so only TCRdb's listed CDR3 is given. The chain carries TRBV7-6 and TRBJ1-2. Per germline, CDR1 SGHVS and CDR2 FNYEAQ. Termini included, the CDR3 measures 9 amino acids. CDR3 sequence reads: CASSLNGQL.

This chain's CDR3 is CASRTTASEQFF. CDR3 DNA: TGTGCCAGCAGGACTACGGCAAGTGAGCAGTTCTTC. The chain joins TRBV27 to TRBJ2-1, with D perhaps TRBD2 (5 bases). The V end was cut by 6 bases, the J end by 9 bases, with 12 bases between. This CDR3 has 12 amino acids. CDR1 and CDR2 (germline): MNHEY, SMNVEV (reference sequence).

This clonotype was detected only a few times. CDR3 nucleotide sequence: TGTGCTAGCCCCGGTCGAGGGCGCACGAACACCGGGGAGCTGTTTTTT. Amino acid sequence: CASPGRGRTNTGELFF. The chain is built from TRBV12-5 and TRBJ2-2; TRBD2 is a possible D gene (5 bases). V was clipped by 9 bases and J by 0 bases, with 17 bases between them. Germline CDR1 is LGHNT and CDR2 is FRNRAP. This CDR3 contains 16 residues.

The chain is built from TRBV3-1 and TRBJ2-3; D is uncertain. The CDR3 spans 13 residues. Germline values: CDR1 LGHDT, CDR2 YNNKEL (reference sequence). V dropped 0 bases and J dropped 4 bases, with 5 bases sitting between them. CDR3 DNA: TGTGCCAGCAGCCAAGATGCCCCAGATACGCAGTATTTT. Its protein product is CASSQDAPDTQYF.

This clonotype occurred a few times. The rearrangement joins TRBV6-6 to TRBJ2-1; tentative D call: TRBD2 (6 bases). The J call is uncertain, as TRBJ2-7 better fits the DNA end. CDR1 is MNHNY, CDR2 SVGAGI, per germline (reference sequence). The CDR3 has 16 residues. CDR3 DNA sequence: TGTGCCAGCAGCCGGGTGGGAGGTCCTAGCTCCTACGAGCAGTACTTC. This encodes CASSRVGGPSSYEQYF.

The chain has TRBV10-3 and TRBJ2-5; maybe TRBD1 (5 bases). Looked up from germline, CDR1 is ENHRY and CDR2 is SYGVKD. The CDR3 runs to 15 residues. With 0 bases removed from V and 4 bases from J, the gap between germline ends came to 12 bases. The CDR3 spells CAISESGQGLETQYF. As DNA, the CDR3 is TGTGCCATCAGTGAGTCGGGGCAGGGTCTAGAGACCCAGTACTTC.

This clonotype was counted a single time. The V gene is TRBV10-3, the J gene TRBJ2-7, with D maybe TRBD1 (6 bases). Germline CDR1 and CDR2: ENHRY and SYGVKD. V was clipped by 4 bases and J by 5 bases, with 6 bases between them. The length of the CDR3 is 11 residues. CDR3 sequence: CAISAGDEQYF. The CDR3 region has the DNA TGTGCCATCAGTGCAGGGGACGAGCAGTACTTC.

The rearrangement joins TRBV20-1 to TRBJ2-7; D perhaps matches TRBD1 (6 bases). Per germline, CDR1 DFQATT and CDR2 SNEGSKA (reference sequence). Deletions cut 5 bases from V and 1 base from J, with 12 bases between. The CDR3 contains 13 residues. CDR3 residues: CSAHPQGSYEQYF. In DNA, the CDR3 is TGCAGTGCTCATCCTCAGGGGTCCTACGAGCAGTACTTC.

The gene calls are TRBV5-1 and TRBJ2-3; D may be TRBD2 (6 bases). The V gene lost 5 bases and the J gene lost 2 bases, with 12 bases spanning the gap. Looked up from germline, CDR1 is SGHRS and CDR2 is YFSETQ. The CDR3 runs 14 residues. For the CDR3, the DNA is TGCGCCAGCAGGGCTGGAGGGTCCACAGATACGCAGTATTTT. Translation gives CASRAGGSTDTQYF.

This clonotype was recorded a few times. This rearrangement joins TRBV29-1 to TRBJ1-1; D may be TRBD1 (5 bases). Looked up from germline, CDR1 is SQVTM and CDR2 is ANQGSEA. V was shortened by 3 bases and J by 0 bases, with 17 bases between the two germline ends. This CDR3 is 16 amino acids long. The CDR3 DNA reads TGCAGCGTTGATGCCCAGGGCTCGGCGATGAACACTGAAGCTTTCTTT. As protein: CSVDAQGSAMNTEAFF.

The chain employs TRBV12-3 or TRBV12-4 and TRBJ1-4; D is unresolved. V gave up 6 bases and J gave up 5 bases, with 16 bases separating them. There are 15 residues in the CDR3. The CDR3 DNA sequence: TGTGCCAGCAGCCACTTTCGGGGAGGAAATGAAAAACTGTTTTTT. This translates into CASSHFRGGNEKLFF.

This clonotype turned up a few times. The chain links TRBV6-6 to TRBJ2-5; D perhaps matches TRBD2 (6 bases). Germline CDR1 MNHNY, CDR2 SVGAGI (reference sequence). V was shortened by 5 bases and J by 11 bases, with 12 bases between the two germline ends. The CDR3 runs 11 residues. CDR3 residues: CASSGPREQYF. The CDR3 DNA sequence: TGTGCCAGCAGTGGACCTCGGGAGCAGTACTTC.

This chain connects TRBV7-9 to TRBJ2-2, with 8 nucleotides matching TRBD2. This CDR3 contains 17 residues. Germline-derived CDR1 and CDR2 are SEHNR and FQNEAQ (reference sequence). J gave up 6 bases and V 2 bases, and 11 bases lay outside the gene matches. The CDR3 loop reads CASSLLRIAGGPGELFF. The CDR3 region has the DNA TGTGCCAGCAGCTTACTCAGGATTGCGGGAGGTCCCGGGGAGCTGTTTTTT.

V is TRBV7-9 and J is TRBJ2-1, with D perhaps assigned TRBD1 or TRBD2 (5 bases each). Per the germline V gene, CDR1 is SEHNR and CDR2 is FQNEAQ (reference sequence). The length of the CDR3 is 17 residues. V was pared by 4 bases and J by 10 bases, with 26 bases between. The CDR3 sequence is CASSSRVGVAIGDEQFF. In DNA, the CDR3 is TGTGCCAGCAGCTCCCGAGTGGGGGTAGCTATAGGAGACGAGCAGTTCTTC.

This clonotype was counted between two and nine times. The chain is built from TRBV7-2 and TRBJ1-4; possibly TRBD1 for D (5 bases). CDR3 length equals 15 residues. From germline, CDR1 is SGHTA and CDR2 FQGNSA. V was trimmed by 5 bases and J by 5 bases, leaving 15 bases between them. The CDR3 region has the DNA TGTGCCAGCAGCGCGTCCGGGACTGAGAATGAAAAACTGTTTTTT. Its protein product is CASSASGTENEKLFF.

The chain has TRBV7-8 and TRBJ1-5, with D maybe TRBD1 (6 bases). Germline V gene lookup returns CDR1 SGHVS and CDR2 FQNEAQ. The CDR3 contains 16 residues. Trimming pared 6 bases from V and 1 base from J, leaving 16 bases between. The CDR3 is CASRREQGVSNQPQHF. CDR3 DNA sequence: TGTGCCAGCAGACGGGAACAGGGTGTGAGCAATCAGCCCCAGCATTTT.

The chain is built from TRBV3-1 and TRBJ2-3, with a weak D call TRBD1 (6 bases). Trimming removed 9 bases from V and 4 bases from J, with 14 bases in between. There are 13 residues in the CDR3. CDR1 LGHDT and CDR2 YNNKEL come from the germline V gene (reference sequence). This CDR3 is CASKGGASDTQYF. In DNA form, the CDR3 reads TGTGCCAGTAAAGGGGGAGCCTCAGATACGCAGTATTTT.

This clonotype appeared many times. The chain joins TRBV27 to TRBJ2-5, with D maybe TRBD1 (5 bases). Germline V gene data show CDR1 as MNHEY and CDR2 as SMNVEV (reference sequence). The CDR3 sequence is 14 residues long. V lost 3 bases to trimming and J lost 2 bases, with 10 bases between them. The CDR3 region has the DNA TGTGCCAGCAGTTTCGGCCAGGGACAAGAGACCCAGTACTTC. It specifies CASSFGQGQETQYF.

This clonotype was counted between two and nine times. The chain joins TRBV5-1 to TRBJ1-1; D is uncertain. V was shortened by 0 bases and J by 5 bases, with 17 bases between the two germline ends. The germline gives CDR1 SGHRS, CDR2 YFSETQ. CDR3 length equals 16 residues. The CDR3 coding sequence is TGCGCCAGCAGCTTGGAACGGATTGGATATCGGACTGAAGCTTTCTTT. It codes for CASSLERIGYRTEAFF.

The rearrangement links TRBV7-9 to TRBJ1-1; the D gene is possibly TRBD1 (6 bases). CDR1 SEHNR and CDR2 FQNEAQ come from the germline V gene (reference sequence). V was pared by 1 base and J by 3 bases, with 9 bases between. CDR3 length: 14 amino acids. The CDR3 loop is CASSLEAGDTEAFF. The CDR3 nucleotides read TGTGCCAGCAGCTTAGAGGCAGGGGACACTGAAGCTTTCTTT.

On this clonotype: The CDR3 ends on some other residue instead of the conserved phenylalanine or tryptophan, so this is likely a read error. The chain employs TRBV20-1 and TRBJ2-5; no firm D call. The J call may be faulty, since TRBJ2-1 better matches the DNA end. The CDR3 contains 11 residues. Germline assignment: CDR1 DFQATT and CDR2 SNEGSKA (reference sequence). As DNA, the CDR3 is TGCAGTGCTAGAAACGAGGTAGAGCAGTTCTCC. Its translation: CSARNEVEQFS.

This clonotype occurred a few times. The chain links TRBV20-1 to TRBJ1-5; perhaps TRBD1 as D (5 bases). The CDR3 is made up of 20 amino acids. Per germline, CDR1 DFQATT and CDR2 SNEGSKA (reference sequence). The ends were cut back, 0 bases at V and 0 bases at J, with 24 bases in the middle. CDR3 sequence (DNA): TGCAGTGCTAGAGACAATCTCCAGGGTGGCGCCCTTTATAGCAATCAGCCCCAGCATTTT. Translation: CSARDNLQGGALYSNQPQHF.

This chain connects TRBV29-1 to TRBJ2-1, with D perhaps TRBD1 (6 bases). The last part of the DNA fits TRBJ2-7 better; the J call may be wrong. Germline lookup yields CDR1 SQVTM and CDR2 ANQGSEA. The CDR3 loop spans 15 amino acids. The CDR3 DNA is TGCAGCGGGAAATATACGGGACACGACTCCTACGAGCAGTACTTC. Residues: CSGKYTGHDSYEQYF.

J is TRBJ2-7 and V is TRBV12-3 or TRBV12-4; TRBD1 or TRBD2 may be the D gene (5 bases each). This CDR3 has 16 residues. With 6 bases removed from V and 2 bases from J, the gap between germline ends came to 20 bases. The chain's CDR3 is CASRPDWVRGPYEQYF. The CDR3 DNA follows: TGTGCCAGCAGGCCAGACTGGGTTAGGGGACCCTACGAGCAGTACTTC.

This clonotype was observed many times. This rearrangement joins TRBV28 to TRBJ1-3; the D is unclear. This CDR3 is 15 amino acids long. Germline V gene data show CDR1 as MDHEN and CDR2 as SYDVKM. Trimming took off 4 bases at V and 0 bases at J, with 10 bases between the two ends. CDR3: CASSSDTYSGNTIYF. CDR3 nucleotide sequence: TGTGCCAGCAGTTCCGACACTTACTCTGGAAACACCATATATTTT.

The rearrangement joins TRBV7-2 to TRBJ2-5, with 7 bases lining up with TRBD1. Trimming took 5 bases from V and 8 from J; bases not matched to a gene: 14. The CDR3 is 15 residues long. The germline V gene encodes CDR1 SGHTA and CDR2 FQGNSA. The CDR3 spells CASSIETGLWGTQYF. In DNA form, the CDR3 reads TGTGCCAGCAGCATTGAGACAGGGCTCTGGGGAACCCAGTACTTC.

This chain connects TRBV7-2 to TRBJ2-7, with D possibly called TRBD1 or TRBD2 (5 bases each). V lost 1 base, J lost 5 bases, and 18 bases lay in between. CDR1 is SGHTA and CDR2 is FQGNSA in the germline V gene. CDR3 size: 16 residues. The CDR3 loop reads CASSLGYWGLRDEQYF. CDR3 in DNA: TGTGCCAGCAGCTTAGGGTATTGGGGGTTACGGGACGAGCAGTACTTC.

This clonotype was found many times. V and J are TRBV12-3 or TRBV12-4 and TRBJ1-1; perhaps TRBD1 as D (5 bases). The germline V and J ends were trimmed by 3 bases and 7 bases, with 9 bases remaining between them. The CDR3 length is 12 residues. The CDR3 here is CASSFWGDEAFF. CDR3 DNA: TGTGCCAGCAGTTTTTGGGGGGATGAAGCTTTCTTT.